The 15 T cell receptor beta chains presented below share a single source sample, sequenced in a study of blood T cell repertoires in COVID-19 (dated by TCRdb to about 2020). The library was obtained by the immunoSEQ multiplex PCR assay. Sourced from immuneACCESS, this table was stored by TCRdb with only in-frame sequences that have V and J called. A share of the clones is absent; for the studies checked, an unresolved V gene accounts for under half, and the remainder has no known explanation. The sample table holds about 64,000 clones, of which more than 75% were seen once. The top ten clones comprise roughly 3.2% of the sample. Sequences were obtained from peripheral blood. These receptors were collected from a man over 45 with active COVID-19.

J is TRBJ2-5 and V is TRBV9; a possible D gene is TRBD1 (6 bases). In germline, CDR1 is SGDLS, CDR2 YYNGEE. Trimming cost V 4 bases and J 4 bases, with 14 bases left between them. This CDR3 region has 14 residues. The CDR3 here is CASSPSEGGETQYF. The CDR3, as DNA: TGTGCCAGCAGCCCTTCGGAAGGGGGAGAGACCCAGTACTTC.

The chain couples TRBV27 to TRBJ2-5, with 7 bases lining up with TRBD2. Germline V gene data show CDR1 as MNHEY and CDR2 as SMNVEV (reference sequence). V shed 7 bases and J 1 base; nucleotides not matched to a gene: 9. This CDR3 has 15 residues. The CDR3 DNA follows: TGTGCCAGCACCCCGCGGGGGTCGGGCCAAGAGACCCAGTACTTC. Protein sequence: CASTPRGSGQETQYF.

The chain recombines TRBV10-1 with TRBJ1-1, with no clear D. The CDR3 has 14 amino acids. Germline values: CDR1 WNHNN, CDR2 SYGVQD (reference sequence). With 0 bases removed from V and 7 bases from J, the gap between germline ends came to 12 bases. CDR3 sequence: CASSESSGGSEAFF. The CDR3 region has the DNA TGCGCCAGCAGTGAGTCGTCAGGAGGCAGTGAAGCTTTCTTT.

The CDR3 nucleotides are TGTGCCAGCAGCCAGACAGGGTGGTCTGAAGCTTTCTTT. This encodes CASSQTGWSEAFF. The rearrangement uses TRBV14 and TRBJ1-1, with TRBD1 matching 7 bases. CDR3 length: 13 amino acids. The J segment lost 6 bases and the V segment lost 3 bases, leaving 4 bases of the junction unmatched. The germline gives CDR1 SGHDN, CDR2 FVKESK.

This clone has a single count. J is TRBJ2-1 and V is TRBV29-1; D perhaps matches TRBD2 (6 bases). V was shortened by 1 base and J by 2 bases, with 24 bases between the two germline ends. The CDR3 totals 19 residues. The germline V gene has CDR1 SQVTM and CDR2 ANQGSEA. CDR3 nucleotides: TGCAGCGTTGAAGGCTCAGTGAGGACGCGGGGTTTCGCCTACAATGAGCAGTTCTTC. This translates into CSVEGSVRTRGFAYNEQFF.

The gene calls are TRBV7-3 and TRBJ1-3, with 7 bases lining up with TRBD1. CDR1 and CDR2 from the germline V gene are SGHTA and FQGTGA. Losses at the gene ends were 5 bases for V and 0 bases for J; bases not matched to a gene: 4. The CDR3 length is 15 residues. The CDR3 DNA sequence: TGTGCCAGCAGCCCAGACAGGGACTCTGGAAACACCATATATTTT. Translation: CASSPDRDSGNTIYF.

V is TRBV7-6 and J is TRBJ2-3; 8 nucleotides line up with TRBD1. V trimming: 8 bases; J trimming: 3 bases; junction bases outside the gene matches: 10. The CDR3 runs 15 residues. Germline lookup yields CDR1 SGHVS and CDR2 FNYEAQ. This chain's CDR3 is CASSPGTGRTDTQYF. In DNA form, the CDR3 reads TGTGCCAGCTCCCCCGGGACAGGTCGGACAGATACGCAGTATTTT.

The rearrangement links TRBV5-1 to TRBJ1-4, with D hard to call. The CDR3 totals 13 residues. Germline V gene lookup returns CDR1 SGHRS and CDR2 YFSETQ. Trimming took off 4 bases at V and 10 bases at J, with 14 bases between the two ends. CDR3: CASSDGRDGKLFF. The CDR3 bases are TGCGCCAGCAGCGATGGGAGAGACGGAAAACTGTTTTTT.

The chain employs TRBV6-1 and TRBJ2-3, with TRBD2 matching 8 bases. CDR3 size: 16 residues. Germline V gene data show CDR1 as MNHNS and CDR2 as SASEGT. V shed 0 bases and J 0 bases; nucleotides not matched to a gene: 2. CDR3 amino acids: CASSEASGASTDTQYF. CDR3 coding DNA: TGTGCCAGCAGTGAAGCTAGCGGGGCGAGCACAGATACGCAGTATTTT.

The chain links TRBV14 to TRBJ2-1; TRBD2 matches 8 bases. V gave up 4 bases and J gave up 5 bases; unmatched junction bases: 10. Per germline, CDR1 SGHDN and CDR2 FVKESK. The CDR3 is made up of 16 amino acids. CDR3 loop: CASSPLGGRLDNEQFF. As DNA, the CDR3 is TGTGCCAGCAGCCCCCTTGGCGGGAGGCTAGACAATGAGCAGTTCTTC.

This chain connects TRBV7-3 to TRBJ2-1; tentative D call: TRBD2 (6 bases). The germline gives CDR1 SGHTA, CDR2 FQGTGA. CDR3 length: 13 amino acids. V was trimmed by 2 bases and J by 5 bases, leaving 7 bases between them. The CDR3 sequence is CASSLERDNEQFF. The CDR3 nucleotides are TGTGCCAGCAGCTTAGAGCGGGACAATGAGCAGTTCTTC.

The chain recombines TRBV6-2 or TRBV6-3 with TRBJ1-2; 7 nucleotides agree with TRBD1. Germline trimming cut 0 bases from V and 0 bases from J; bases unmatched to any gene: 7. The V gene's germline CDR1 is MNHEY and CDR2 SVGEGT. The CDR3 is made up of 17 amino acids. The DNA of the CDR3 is TGTGCCAGCAGTTACTCAAGGGGGCTTATCGCTAACTATGGCTACACCTTC. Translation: CASSYSRGLIANYGYTF.

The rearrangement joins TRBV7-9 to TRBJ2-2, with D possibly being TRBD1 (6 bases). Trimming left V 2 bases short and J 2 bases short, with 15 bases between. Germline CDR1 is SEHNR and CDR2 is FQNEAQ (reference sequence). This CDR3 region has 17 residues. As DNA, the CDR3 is TGTGCCAGCAGCTTACGTCCGCGCAGGGGCAACACCGGGGAGCTGTTTTTT. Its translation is CASSLRPRRGNTGELFF.

DNA for the CDR3: TGTGCCATCAGTGGGCGGCAGTTAAATGAGCAGTTCTTC. It yields the protein CAISGRQLNEQFF. V is TRBV10-3 and J is TRBJ2-1, with unresolved D. Trimming shortened V by 4 bases and J by 7 bases, and 11 bases separated the two germline ends. CDR1 ENHRY and CDR2 SYGVKD come from the germline V gene. This CDR3 comprises 13 residues.

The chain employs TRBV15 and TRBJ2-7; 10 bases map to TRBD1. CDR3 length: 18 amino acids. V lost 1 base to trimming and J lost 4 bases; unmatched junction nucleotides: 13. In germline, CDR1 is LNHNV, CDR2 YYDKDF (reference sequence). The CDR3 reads CATSRVRTGTGVRYEQYF. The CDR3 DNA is TGTGCCACCAGCAGAGTTCGTACCGGGACAGGGGTGCGATACGAGCAGTACTTC.